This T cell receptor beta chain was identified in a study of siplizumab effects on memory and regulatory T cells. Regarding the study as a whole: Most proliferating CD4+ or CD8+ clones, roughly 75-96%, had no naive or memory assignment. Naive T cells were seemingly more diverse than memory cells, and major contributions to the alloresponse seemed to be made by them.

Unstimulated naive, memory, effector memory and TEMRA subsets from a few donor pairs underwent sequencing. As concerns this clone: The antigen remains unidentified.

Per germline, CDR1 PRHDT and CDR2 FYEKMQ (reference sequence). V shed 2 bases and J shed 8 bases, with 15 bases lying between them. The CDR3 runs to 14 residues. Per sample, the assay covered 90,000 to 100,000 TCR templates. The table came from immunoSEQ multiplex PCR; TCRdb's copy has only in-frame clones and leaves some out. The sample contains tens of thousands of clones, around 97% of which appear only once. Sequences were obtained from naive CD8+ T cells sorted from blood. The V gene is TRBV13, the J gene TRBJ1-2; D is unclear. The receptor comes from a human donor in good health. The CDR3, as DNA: TGTGCCAGCAGCTTACCATCACTGGTGGGGGGCTACACCTTC. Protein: CASSLPSLVGGYTF.